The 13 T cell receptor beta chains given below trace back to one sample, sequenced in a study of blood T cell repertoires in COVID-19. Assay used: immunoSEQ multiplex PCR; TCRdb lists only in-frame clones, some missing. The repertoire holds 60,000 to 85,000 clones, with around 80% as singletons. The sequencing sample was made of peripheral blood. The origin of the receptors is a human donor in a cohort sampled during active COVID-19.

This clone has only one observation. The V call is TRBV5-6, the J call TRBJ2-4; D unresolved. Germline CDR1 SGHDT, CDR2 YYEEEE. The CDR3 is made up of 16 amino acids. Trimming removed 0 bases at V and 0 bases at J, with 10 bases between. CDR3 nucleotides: TGTGCCAGCAGCTTGGCAGGATTCCTAGCCAAAAACATTCAGTACTTC. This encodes CASSLAGFLAKNIQYF.

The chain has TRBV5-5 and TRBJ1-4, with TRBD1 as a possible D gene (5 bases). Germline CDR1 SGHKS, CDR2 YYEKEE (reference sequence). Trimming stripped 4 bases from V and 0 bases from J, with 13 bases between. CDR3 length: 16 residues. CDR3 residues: CASSPDITATNEKLFF. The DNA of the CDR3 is TGTGCCAGCAGCCCGGACATAACCGCAACTAATGAAAAACTGTTTTTT.

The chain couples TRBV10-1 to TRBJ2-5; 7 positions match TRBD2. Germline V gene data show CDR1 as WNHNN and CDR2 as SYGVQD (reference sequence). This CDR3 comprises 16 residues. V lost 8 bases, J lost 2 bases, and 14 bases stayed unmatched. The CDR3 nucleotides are TGCGCCAGCCCTAACGGGAGGTATAGGTGGCAAGAGACCCAGTACTTC. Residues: CASPNGRYRWQETQYF.

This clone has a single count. The CDR3 DNA reads as TGTGCCAGCAGCTTGAGAAGCGGGACCCCATCGCAGTATTTT. Its translation is CASSLRSGTPSQYF. The chain is built from TRBV5-4 and TRBJ2-3; 7 positions agree with TRBD2. Germline lookup yields CDR1 SGHNT and CDR2 YYREEE (reference sequence). Unmatched junction bases numbered 9, after V lost 1 base and J lost 10 bases. There are 14 residues in the CDR3.

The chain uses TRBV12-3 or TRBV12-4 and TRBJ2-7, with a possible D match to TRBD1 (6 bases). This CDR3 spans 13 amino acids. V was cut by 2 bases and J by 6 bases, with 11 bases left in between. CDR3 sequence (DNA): TGTGCCAGCAGTTTAAAACAGGGTGGCGAGCAGTACGTC. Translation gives CASSLKQGGEQYV.

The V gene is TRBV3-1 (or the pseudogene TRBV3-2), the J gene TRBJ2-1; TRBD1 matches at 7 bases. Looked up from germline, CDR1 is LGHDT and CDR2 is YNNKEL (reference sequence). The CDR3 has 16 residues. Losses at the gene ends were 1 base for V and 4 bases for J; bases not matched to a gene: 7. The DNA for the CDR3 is TGTGCCAGCAGCCAAGTTACAGGGGCAATATACAATGAGCAGTTCTTC. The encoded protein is CASSQVTGAIYNEQFF.

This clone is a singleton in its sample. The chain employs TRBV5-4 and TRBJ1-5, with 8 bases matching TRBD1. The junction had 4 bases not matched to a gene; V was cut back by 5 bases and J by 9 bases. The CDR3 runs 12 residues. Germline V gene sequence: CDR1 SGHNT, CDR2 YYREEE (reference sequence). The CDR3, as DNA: TGTGCCAGCAGAAGGACAGGGAGGCCCCAGCATTTT. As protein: CASRRTGRPQHF.

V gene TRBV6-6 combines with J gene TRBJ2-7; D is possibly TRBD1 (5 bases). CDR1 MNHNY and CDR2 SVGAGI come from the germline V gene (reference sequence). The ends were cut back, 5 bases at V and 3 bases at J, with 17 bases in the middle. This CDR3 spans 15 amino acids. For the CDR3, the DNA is TGTGCCAGCAGTCTCCCAGGGTCATCGGACTACGAGCAGTACTTC. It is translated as CASSLPGSSDYEQYF.

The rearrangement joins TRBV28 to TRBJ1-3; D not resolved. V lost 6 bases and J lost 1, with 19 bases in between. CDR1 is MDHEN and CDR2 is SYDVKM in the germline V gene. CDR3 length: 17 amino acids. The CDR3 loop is CASRVRSGFASGNTIYF. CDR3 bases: TGTGCCAGCAGGGTAAGGTCCGGGTTCGCGTCTGGAAACACCATATATTTT.

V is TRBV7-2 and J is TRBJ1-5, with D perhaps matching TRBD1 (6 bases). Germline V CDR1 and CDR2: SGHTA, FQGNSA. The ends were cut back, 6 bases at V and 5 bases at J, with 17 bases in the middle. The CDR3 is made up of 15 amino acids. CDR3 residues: CASSLDRTFYQPQHF. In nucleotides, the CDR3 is TGTGCCAGCAGTCTTGACAGGACATTTTATCAGCCCCAGCATTTT.

The CDR3 spells CASSYRMDRGGEYF. In nucleotides, the CDR3 is TGTGCCAGCAGTTACCGTATGGACAGGGGGGGAGAGTACTTC. The V call is TRBV6-5, the J call TRBJ2-7, with 10 positions matching TRBD1. Germline V gene data show CDR1 as MNHEY and CDR2 as SVGAGI. CDR3 length: 14 amino acids. Trimming removed 2 bases from V and 11 bases from J; junction bases left unmatched: 9.

The CDR3 loop reads CASSLRADTQYF. The CDR3 coding sequence is TGTGCCAGCAGTTTACGGGCAGATACGCAGTATTTT. This chain connects TRBV28 to TRBJ2-3, with D unresolved. CDR1 is MDHEN and CDR2 is SYDVKM in the germline V gene. The CDR3 loop spans 12 amino acids. Trimming cost V 2 bases and J 4 bases, with 4 bases left between them. Supplemented by reference TRBV28 and TRBJ2-3, the full variable domain reads DVKVTQSSRYLVKRTGEKVFLECVQDMDHENMFWYRQDPGLGLRLIYFSYDVKMKEKGDIPEGYSVSREKKERFSLILESASTNQTSMYLCASSLRADTQYFGPGTRLTVL.

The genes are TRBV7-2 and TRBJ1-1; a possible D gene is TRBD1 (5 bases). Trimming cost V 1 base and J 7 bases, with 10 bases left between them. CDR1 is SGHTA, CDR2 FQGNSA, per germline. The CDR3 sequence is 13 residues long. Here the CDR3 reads CASSLGRDGEAFF. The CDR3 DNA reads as TGTGCCAGCAGCTTAGGGAGGGACGGTGAAGCTTTCTTT.